This T cell receptor (beta chain) was retrieved from a study of identical twins. This clonotype occurred many times. Its antigen remains unknown. The CDR3 extends over 13 amino acids. Germline CDR1 reads SQVTM; CDR2 reads ANQGSEA. J gave up 3 bases and V 6 bases, and 6 bases lay outside the gene matches. Study-wide findings and caveats: For out-of-frame alpha sequences shared by twins, low generation probability was in excess. Modelling underestimated the level of out-of-frame TCR alpha sharing observed in monozygotic twins.

TCRdb ran MiXCR on the 5' RACE reads and lists one entry per CDR3 protein. The repertoire holds 450,000 or so distinct CDR3 sequences, with 12% to 15% as singletons. These sequences were also reported in another study, on yellow fever vaccine responses in identical twins.

This sequence was found in a woman aged 18-35 years in good health. The sequencing input was CD4+ T cells sorted from blood. The gene calls are TRBV29-1 and TRBJ1-1, with 8 bases identical to TRBD1. For the CDR3, the DNA is TGCAGCGTAGACCCGGGACAGGACACTGAAGCTTTCTTT. It encodes CSVDPGQDTEAFF.